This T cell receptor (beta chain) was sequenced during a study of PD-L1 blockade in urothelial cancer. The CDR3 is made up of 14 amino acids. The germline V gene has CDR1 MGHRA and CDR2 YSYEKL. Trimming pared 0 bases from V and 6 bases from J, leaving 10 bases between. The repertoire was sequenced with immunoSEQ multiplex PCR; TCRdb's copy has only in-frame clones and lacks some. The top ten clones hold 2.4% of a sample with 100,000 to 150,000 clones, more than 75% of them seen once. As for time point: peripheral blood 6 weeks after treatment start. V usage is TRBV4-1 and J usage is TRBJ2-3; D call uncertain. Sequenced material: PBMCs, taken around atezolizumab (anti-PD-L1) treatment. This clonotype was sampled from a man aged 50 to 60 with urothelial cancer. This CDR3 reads CASSQETIFDTQYF. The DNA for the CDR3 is TGCGCCAGCAGCCAAGAAACTATTTTTGATACGCAGTATTTT.